Listed below are T cell receptor beta chains from one sample, sequenced in a study of post-analysis software for immune sequencing data. TCRdb reanalysed the PCR reads using MiXCR and keeps one entry per CDR3 protein. Of about 820,000 distinct CDR3 sequences in the sample, 53% were seen once. Sequenced sample: blood. All receptors come from a girl aged 10-17 years with multiple sclerosis. CDR3s include the opening cysteine and the closing phenylalanine or tryptophan. Each record gives: clone size, V gene, D gene, J gene, CDR3 DNA, CDR3 protein. D genes are given only for firm matches. The size field is filled for only some rows; it gives once, few, many or a size class.

.	TRBV10-3	.	TRBJ2-4	TGTGCCATCAGCCAAGGGAGTACTCGTCTGCAGTACTTC	CAISQGSTRLQYF
few	TRBV6-5	.	TRBJ1-2	TGTGCCAGCAGTTACTCACACAGATCTAACTATGGCTACACCTTC	CASSYSHRSNYGYTF
few	TRBV7-2	.	TRBJ1-2	TGTGCCGGCAGCTTAGAGGGCAGGGGAGGGGGCTACACCTTC	CAGSLEGRGGGYTF
.	TRBV2	.	TRBJ2-7	TGTGCCAGCAGTGATTATGGGGGGAACGAGCAGTACTTC	CASSDYGGNEQYF
.	TRBV21-1	.	TRBJ2-7	TGTGCCAGCAGCAATGGCTTAGGGCCGAGGGAGTGCGAGCAGTACTTC	CASSNGLGPRECEQYF
.	TRBV12-3/TRBV12-4	TRBD2	TRBJ2-5	TGTGCCAGCAGACCGGGACTAGCGGGCCGAATCCAAGAGACCCAGTACTTC	CASRPGLAGRIQETQYF
.	TRBV20-1	TRBD2	TRBJ2-3	TGCAGTGCTAGGGGAGCGGGGGAGGCAGATACGCAGTATTTT	CSARGAGEADTQYF
.	TRBV7-9	TRBD1	TRBJ1-2	TGTGCCAGCAGCCCCCACTTCACAGGGGATGATGGCTACACCTTC	CASSPHFTGDDGYTF
.	TRBV14	.	TRBJ1-1	TGTGCCAGCAGCCAAGTGCTGAACACTGAAGCTTTCTTT	CASSQVLNTEAFF
.	TRBV2	TRBD2	TRBJ2-3	TGTGCCAGCAGTGATAGTGGACTAGCGGGGAGCACAGATACGCAGTATTTT	CASSDSGLAGSTDTQYF
.	TRBV6-1	.	TRBJ2-7	TGTGCCAGCAGCAGAGCGGGTTACAATGAGCAGTACTTC	CASSRAGYNEQYF
.	TRBV12-3/TRBV12-4	.	TRBJ2-5	TGTGCCAGCATTGGGGGTCCTATCTTTTGGCCGTCAGAGACCCGGTACTTC	CASIGGPIFWPSETRYF
.	TRBV3-1	.	TRBJ2-1	TGTGCCAGCAGCCAAGATCAGGGCCGCCCGTCCTACAATGAGCAGTTCTTC	CASSQDQGRPSYNEQFF
.	TRBV4-2	TRBD1	TRBJ2-7	TGTGCCAGCAGCCAAGAAGCAGGACAGGGAGTCCACGAGCAGTACTTC	CASSQEAGQGVHEQYF
.	TRBV6-2/TRBV6-3	.	TRBJ1-2	TGTGCCAGCAGCCTGATCTTGGACACCTCTAACTATGGCTACACCTTC	CASSLILDTSNYGYTF
.	TRBV7-2	TRBD2	TRBJ2-1	TGTGCCAGCAGCTTAACAGCTAGCGGGGGAAATGAGCAGTTCTTC	CASSLTASGGNEQFF
.	TRBV3-1	TRBD2	TRBJ2-7	TGTGCCAGTTTGAAGCGGGGGGCAAAACTCTACGAGCAGTACTTC	CASLKRGAKLYEQYF
.	TRBV12-3/TRBV12-4	TRBD2	TRBJ2-5	TGTGCCAGCAGTTTCCGGGCTAGCGGGAGAGGGAGGGAGACCCAGTACTTC	CASSFRASGRGRETQYF
once	TRBV5-1	TRBD2	TRBJ2-1	TGCGCCAGCAGCGTCGGGACTAGCGATTTGAATGAGCAGTTCTTC	CASSVGTSDLNEQFF
few	TRBV5-1	TRBD1	TRBJ2-3	TGCGCCAGCAGTCGACCGGGACAGCCACCCCAGTATTTT	CASSRPGQPPQYF
few	TRBV20-1	TRBD1	TRBJ2-7	TGCAGTGCTTTGGACAGGGTAAACTCCTACGAGCAGTACTTC	CSALDRVNSYEQYF
.	TRBV7-2	.	TRBJ1-5	TGTGCCAGCAGCTTAGTGAGCAGGACCAATCAGCCCCAGCATTTT	CASSLVSRTNQPQHF
.	TRBV20-1	.	TRBJ2-3	TGCAGTGCTAGACAGGCCACAGATACGCAGTATTTT	CSARQATDTQYF
.	TRBV5-1	.	TRBJ2-3	TGCGCCAGCAGCTCGCCGAGCGGCACAGATACGCAGTATTTT	CASSSPSGTDTQYF
.	TRBV5-1	TRBD1	TRBJ2-3	TGCGCCAGCAGCTCTAATCCCGGGACAGGGTTGGATACGCAGTATTTT	CASSSNPGTGLDTQYF
few	TRBV7-3	.	TRBJ2-7	TGTGCCAGCAGCTTAGGGGCCATCTACGAGCAGTACTTC	CASSLGAIYEQYF
few	TRBV7-9	.	TRBJ2-5	TGTGCCAGCACTTCCCGGGGGGCGGAAGTGACCCAGTACTTC	CASTSRGAEVTQYF
.	TRBV27	TRBD1	TRBJ2-1	TGTGCCAGCAGTTTGGGGACAGGGGGTCACAATGAGCAGTTCTTC	CASSLGTGGHNEQFF
once	TRBV5-4	.	TRBJ2-2	TGTGCCAGCAGCTTAAGGCTCGGGGAGCTGTTTTTT	CASSLRLGELFF
.	TRBV5-6	TRBD2	TRBJ2-5	TGTGCCAGCAGCGGCCGTAGCGGGGGGAACCAAGAGACCCAGTACTTC	CASSGRSGGNQETQYF
.	TRBV12-3/TRBV12-4	TRBD1	TRBJ2-7	TGTGCCAGCAGTTTAGCGCTAGGTCGGGGCCGGACAGGCAGCTACGAGCAGTACTTC	CASSLALGRGRTGSYEQYF
.	TRBV2	.	TRBJ1-2	TGTGCCAGCGCCCTCCTTTTGTGGGGGGACTATGGCTACACCTTC	CASALLLWGDYGYTF
.	TRBV20-1	.	TRBJ2-1	TGCAGTGCTAGAGATATGAATGAGCAGTTCTTC	CSARDMNEQFF
few	TRBV5-1	.	TRBJ2-6	TGCGCCAGCAACATACAGGCCTCTGGGGCCAACGTCCTGACTTTC	CASNIQASGANVLTF
.	TRBV6-5	.	TRBJ2-5	TGTGCCAGCAGTTTCCTGACTAGGGGGGTGTCCCAAGAGACCCAGTACTTC	CASSFLTRGVSQETQYF
.	TRBV5-1	TRBD2	TRBJ2-1	TGCGCCAGCAGCCCCCGACTAGCGGAGCCTTTGTTTACCTACAATGAGCAGTTCTTC	CASSPRLAEPLFTYNEQFF
.	TRBV6-5	TRBD2	TRBJ2-7	TGTGCCAGCGGGGGAGGGGACGAGCAGTACTTC	CASGGGDEQYF
.	TRBV3-1	TRBD1	TRBJ2-1	TGTGCCAGCAGCCCGGGACAGGGGGCTCTCTACAATGAGCAGTTCTTC	CASSPGQGALYNEQFF
.	TRBV10-3	.	TRBJ2-3	TGTGCCATCAGTGGCCGGACAGTAGGTGGGCAGTATTTT	CAISGRTVGGQYF
.	TRBV29-1	.	TRBJ1-1	TGCAGCGTGAAGACGGACCTAAACACTGAAGCTTTCTTT	CSVKTDLNTEAFF
.	TRBV7-2	.	TRBJ2-2	TGTGCCAGCAGCTTAGTCACCGGGGAGCTGTTTTTT	CASSLVTGELFF
.	TRBV10-3	.	TRBJ2-2	TGTGCCATCAGATCCTCTAATGTTGCTAACACCGGGGAGCTGTTTTTT	CAIRSSNVANTGELFF
.	TRBV20-1	.	TRBJ1-5	TGCAGTGCTAGAGAAGACAGTAGCAATCAGCCCCAGCATTTT	CSAREDSSNQPQHF
.	TRBV12-3/TRBV12-4	.	TRBJ2-7	TGTGCCAGCAGGCCCACTAGGGGATTCTACGAGCAGTACTTC	CASRPTRGFYEQYF
.	TRBV27	.	TRBJ2-7	TGTGCCAGCAGGCATACCTTAGGGATTCGAGGGGAGCAGTACTTC	CASRHTLGIRGEQYF
.	TRBV6-5	TRBD1	TRBJ2-1	TGTGCCAGCAGTTACTCGGACAGGGAGGAGCAGTTCTTC	CASSYSDREEQFF
.	TRBV29-1	.	TRBJ1-1	TGCAGCGTCCAAGCAGGGAACACTGAAGCTTTCTTT	CSVQAGNTEAFF
.	TRBV5-1	TRBD1	TRBJ1-2	TGCGCCAGCAGCACGTGGGACAGGGGGTATGGCTACACCTTC	CASSTWDRGYGYTF
few	TRBV7-2	.	TRBJ1-2	TGTGCCAGCAGCCTACTATCTAATGGCTACACCTTC	CASSLLSNGYTF
.	TRBV11-2	.	TRBJ2-4	TGTGCCAGCAGCGGAGAAATAGCCAAAAACATTCAGTACTTC	CASSGEIAKNIQYF
once	TRBV7-3	.	TRBJ2-2	TGTGCCAGCAGCTTAACGGGGACACGTAGCACCGGGGAGCTGTTTTTT	CASSLTGTRSTGELFF
.	TRBV7-8	.	TRBJ1-1	TGTGCCAGCATCCACTCGACAGTGAGAAACACTGAAGCTTTCTTT	CASIHSTVRNTEAFF